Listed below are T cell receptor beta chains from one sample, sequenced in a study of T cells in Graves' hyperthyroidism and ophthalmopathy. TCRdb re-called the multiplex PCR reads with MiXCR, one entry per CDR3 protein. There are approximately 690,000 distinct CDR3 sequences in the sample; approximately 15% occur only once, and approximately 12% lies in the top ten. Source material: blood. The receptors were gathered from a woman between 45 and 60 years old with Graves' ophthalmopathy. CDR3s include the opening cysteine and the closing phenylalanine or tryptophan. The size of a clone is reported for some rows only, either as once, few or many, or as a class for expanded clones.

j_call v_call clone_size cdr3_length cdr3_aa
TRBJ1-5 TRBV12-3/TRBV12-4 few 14 CASSRAPGNQPQHF
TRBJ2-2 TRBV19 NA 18 CASSSISGGMRRIGELFF
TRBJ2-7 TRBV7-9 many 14 CASSLAGLPYEQYF
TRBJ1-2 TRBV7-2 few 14 CASSLDTGTGGYTF
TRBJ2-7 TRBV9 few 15 CASSTSGTGGGEQYF
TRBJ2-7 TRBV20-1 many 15 CSARDPASGTYEQYF
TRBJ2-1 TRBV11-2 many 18 CASSLLRGDRSSYNEQFF
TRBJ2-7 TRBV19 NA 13 CASSNGLAYEQYF
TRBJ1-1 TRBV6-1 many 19 CASSEFPPNPGGWNTEAFF
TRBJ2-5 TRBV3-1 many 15 CASSQVRRSQETQYF
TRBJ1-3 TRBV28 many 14 CASSHRNSGNTIYF